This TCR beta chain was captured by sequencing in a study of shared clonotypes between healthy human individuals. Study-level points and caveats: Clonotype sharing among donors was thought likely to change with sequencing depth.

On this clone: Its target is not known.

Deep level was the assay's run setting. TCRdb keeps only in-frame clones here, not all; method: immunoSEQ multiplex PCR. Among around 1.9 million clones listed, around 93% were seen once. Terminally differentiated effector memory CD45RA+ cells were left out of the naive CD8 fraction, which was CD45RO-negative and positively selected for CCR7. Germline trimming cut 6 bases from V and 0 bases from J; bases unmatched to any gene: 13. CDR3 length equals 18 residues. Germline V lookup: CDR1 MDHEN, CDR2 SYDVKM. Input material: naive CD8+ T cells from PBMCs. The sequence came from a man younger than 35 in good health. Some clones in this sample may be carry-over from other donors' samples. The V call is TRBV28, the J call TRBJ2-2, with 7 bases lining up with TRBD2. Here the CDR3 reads CASSYPGGGGANTGELFF. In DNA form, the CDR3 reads TGTGCCAGCAGCTACCCGGGAGGTGGGGGAGCGAACACCGGGGAGCTGTTTTTT.